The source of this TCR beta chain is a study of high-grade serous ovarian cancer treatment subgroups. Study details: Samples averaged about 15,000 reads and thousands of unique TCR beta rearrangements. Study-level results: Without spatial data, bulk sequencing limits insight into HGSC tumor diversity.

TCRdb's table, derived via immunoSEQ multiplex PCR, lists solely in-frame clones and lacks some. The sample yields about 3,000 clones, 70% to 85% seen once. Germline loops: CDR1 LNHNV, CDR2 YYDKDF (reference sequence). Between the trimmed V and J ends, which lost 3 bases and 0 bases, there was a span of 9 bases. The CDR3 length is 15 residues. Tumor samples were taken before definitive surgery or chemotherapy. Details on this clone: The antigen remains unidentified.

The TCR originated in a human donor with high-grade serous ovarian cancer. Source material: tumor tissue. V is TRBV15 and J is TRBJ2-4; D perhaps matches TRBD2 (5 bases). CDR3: CATSRDGVAKNIQYF. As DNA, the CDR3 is TGTGCCACCAGCAGGGACGGGGTAGCCAAAAACATTCAGTACTTC.